A selection of T cell receptor beta chains follows, all from one sample in a study of early T cells in non-severe SARS-CoV-2 infection. TCRdb ran MiXCR on the 5' RACE reads and lists one entry per CDR3 protein. The sample consists of over 45,000 distinct CDR3 sequences, roughly a tenth of them appearing once. The sample was whole blood. Source of these receptors: an adult who was a healthcare worker with PCR-confirmed SARS-CoV-2 infection or an uninfected control (not recorded which). The CDR3 runs from the conserved cysteine through the conserved F or W.

j_call cdr3_length v_call cdr3_aa
TRBJ2-7 12 TRBV7-3 CASSSPGREQYF
TRBJ2-1 16 TRBV6-2/TRBV6-3 CASRQGTSGRVNEQFF
TRBJ2-3 15 TRBV9 CASSPSGGSADTQYF
TRBJ2-1 20 TRBV27 CASSLVQGRNGLSSYNEQFF
TRBJ1-1 10 TRBV29-1 CSVGQGEAFF
TRBJ2-2 16 TRBV5-1 CASSLKLAGANGELFF
TRBJ1-2 12 TRBV10-2 CASSMTFYGYTF
TRBJ2-7 12 TRBV6-5 CASSNQGIGQYF
TRBJ1-2 14 TRBV5-4 CASSFISENYGYTF
TRBJ1-5 16 TRBV5-6 CASSPTGGQGSQPQHF
TRBJ2-2 15 TRBV15 CATSRAQELHGELFF
TRBJ2-6 15 TRBV5-1 CASSLTVSGANVLTF
TRBJ2-5 11 TRBV20-1 CSAQSQETQYF
TRBJ2-1 14 TRBV4-2 CASSLAASYNEQFF
TRBJ2-4 15 TRBV6-2/TRBV6-3 CASSYETRAKNIQYF
TRBJ2-5 13 TRBV7-8 CASSRQGVQTQYF
TRBJ2-1 14 TRBV12-3/TRBV12-4 CASSLLAGGNEQFF
TRBJ1-4 13 TRBV6-6 CASSYRGPEKLFF
TRBJ2-6 17 TRBV23-1 CASSQSGPSSGANVLTF
TRBJ2-5 15 TRBV4-2 CASSPGGQAQETQYF
TRBJ2-1 14 TRBV9 CASSAGLADNEQFF
TRBJ2-5 14 TRBV11-2 CASSFVAGVETQYF
TRBJ2-5 15 TRBV5-1 CASRLPGVGRETQYF
TRBJ1-4 15 TRBV7-2 CASSLARTGGEKLFF
TRBJ1-3 16 TRBV18 CASSHEGVLSGNTIYF
TRBJ1-5 16 TRBV10-1 CASSERGWRGNQPQHF
TRBJ2-1 15 TRBV11-2 CASSFSSGRAAEQFF
TRBJ2-7 12 TRBV5-4 CASSYDSYEQYF
TRBJ2-2 16 TRBV14 CASSQRTSGSAGELFF
TRBJ2-3 17 TRBV4-3 CASSHLIGGTEGDTQYF
TRBJ2-1 15 TRBV27 CASSSGGISYNEQFF
TRBJ2-6 19 TRBV24-1 CATSDPPAGTASGANVLTF
TRBJ2-1 13 TRBV3-1 CASSRYSNNEQFF
TRBJ2-5 14 TRBV25-1 CASMLSGISETQYF
TRBJ2-3 13 TRBV20-1 CSAGGGSTDTQYF
TRBJ2-1 17 TRBV3-1 CASSHQPTPGPYNEQFF
TRBJ2-4 13 TRBV11-2 CASSLGQTGIQYF
TRBJ2-2 15 TRBV29-1 CSVASGRSSTGELFF
TRBJ1-2 15 TRBV10-3 CAISTETLGNYGYTF
TRBJ1-4 15 TRBV11-2 CASSLDGATNEKLFF
TRBJ1-6 14 TRBV12-3/TRBV12-4 CASRSGGANSPLHF
TRBJ2-1 19 TRBV7-2 CASSLTGTGYAQRGNEQFF
TRBJ2-7 16 TRBV6-5 CASSSRGGMSSYEQYF
TRBJ1-1 12 TRBV5-1 CASSGDKTEAFF
TRBJ2-1 15 TRBV6-6 CASSYQRDRENEQFF
TRBJ2-3 14 TRBV20-1 CSAVPGPRGDTQYF
TRBJ2-5 15 TRBV12-1 CASSFDRSGSETQYF